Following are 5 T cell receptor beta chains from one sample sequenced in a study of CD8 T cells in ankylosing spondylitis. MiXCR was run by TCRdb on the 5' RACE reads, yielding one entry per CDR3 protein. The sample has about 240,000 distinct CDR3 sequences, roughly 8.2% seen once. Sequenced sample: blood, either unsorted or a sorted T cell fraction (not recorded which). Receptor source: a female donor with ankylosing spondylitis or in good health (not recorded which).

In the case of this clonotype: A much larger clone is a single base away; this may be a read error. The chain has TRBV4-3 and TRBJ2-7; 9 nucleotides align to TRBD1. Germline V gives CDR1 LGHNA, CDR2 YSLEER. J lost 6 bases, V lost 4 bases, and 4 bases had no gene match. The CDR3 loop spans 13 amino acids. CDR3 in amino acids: CASSRDRECEQYF. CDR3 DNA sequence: TGCGCCAGCAGCCGGGACAGGGAGTGCGAGCAGTACTTC.

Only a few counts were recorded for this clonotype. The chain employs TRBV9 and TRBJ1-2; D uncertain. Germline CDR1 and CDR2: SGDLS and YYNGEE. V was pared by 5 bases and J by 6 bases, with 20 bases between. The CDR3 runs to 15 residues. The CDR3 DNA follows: TGTGCCAGCAGTCCCCTTGAGAGTGACGTGGATGGCTACACCTTC. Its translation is CASSPLESDVDGYTF.

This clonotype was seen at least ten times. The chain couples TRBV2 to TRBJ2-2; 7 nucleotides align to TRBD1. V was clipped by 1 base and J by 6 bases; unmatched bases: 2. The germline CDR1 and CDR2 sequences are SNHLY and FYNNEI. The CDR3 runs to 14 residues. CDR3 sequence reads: CASSEGQGAGELFF. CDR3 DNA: TGTGCCAGCAGTGAAGGCCAGGGGGCCGGGGAGCTGTTTTTT.

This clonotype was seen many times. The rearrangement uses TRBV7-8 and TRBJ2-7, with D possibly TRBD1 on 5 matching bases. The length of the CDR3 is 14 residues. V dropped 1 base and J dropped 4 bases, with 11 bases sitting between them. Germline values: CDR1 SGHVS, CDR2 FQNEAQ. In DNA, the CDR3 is TGTGCCAGCAGCTTAGGGGGCTACGTTTACGAGCAGTACTTC. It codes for CASSLGGYVYEQYF.

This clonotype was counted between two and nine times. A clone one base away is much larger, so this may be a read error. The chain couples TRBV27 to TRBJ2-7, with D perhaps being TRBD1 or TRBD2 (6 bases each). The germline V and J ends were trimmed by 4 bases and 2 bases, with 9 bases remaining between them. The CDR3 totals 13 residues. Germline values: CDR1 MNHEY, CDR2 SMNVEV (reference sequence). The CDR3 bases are TGTGCCAGCAGTTCCGGGGGCCCCTACGAGCAGTACTTC. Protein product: CASSSGGPYEQYF.